A single sample gave rise to the 21 T cell receptor beta chains below, sequenced in a study of technical replicates of blood from several donors. Sequencing was performed with immunoSEQ multiplex PCR; in TCRdb, only in-frame clones are kept and a portion is missing. Among some 75,000 clones listed, 96% were seen once. The sample was T cells isolated from PBMCs. These receptors came from a human donor in good health.

The chain links TRBV18 to TRBJ1-1, with TRBD1 identical over 11 bases. V was clipped by 3 bases and J by 0 bases; unmatched bases: 3. The CDR3 totals 16 residues. Germline assignment: CDR1 KGHSH and CDR2 LQKENI. The DNA for the CDR3 is TGTGCCAGCTCACCCGGACAGGGGGCACTGAACACTGAAGCTTTCTTT. Amino acid sequence: CASSPGQGALNTEAFF.

This clone has just one count. The chain employs TRBV4-2 and TRBJ2-1; 8 bases are a match to TRBD2. The junction had 8 bases not matched to a gene; V was cut back by 4 bases and J by 6 bases. The V gene's germline CDR1 is LGHNA and CDR2 YNFKEQ. The CDR3 spans 15 residues. The CDR3 loop reads CASSPSGLGRNEQFF. The CDR3 region has the DNA TGTGCCAGCAGCCCCTCGGGACTAGGGCGCAATGAGCAGTTCTTC.

This chain connects TRBV10-3 to TRBJ2-7; perhaps TRBD1 as D (5 bases). CDR1 and CDR2 from the germline V gene are ENHRY and SYGVKD. The CDR3 sequence is 14 residues long. V shed 4 bases and J shed 3 bases, with 13 bases lying between them. Here the CDR3 reads CAISAGIDGYEQYF. The CDR3 nucleotides read TGTGCCATCAGTGCAGGGATTGATGGCTACGAGCAGTACTTC.

This chain joins TRBV4-1 and TRBJ2-7; D is ambiguous. This CDR3 has 13 amino acids. Germline CDR1 reads MGHRA; CDR2 reads YSYEKL. V was shortened by 4 bases and J by 3 bases, with 10 bases between the two germline ends. For the CDR3, the DNA is TGCGCCAGCAGCCCTTCTCCGTTCTACGAGCAGTACTTC. Its translation: CASSPSPFYEQYF.

The genes are TRBV6-1 and TRBJ1-5; D not certain. The CDR3 is 11 residues long. The V end lost 6 bases, the J end lost 4 bases, and 4 bases lay between the germline ends. Germline values: CDR1 MNHNS, CDR2 SASEGT. The CDR3: CASSTNQPQHF. DNA for the CDR3: TGTGCCAGCAGCACAAATCAGCCCCAGCATTTT.

The chain uses TRBV18 and TRBJ2-1, with D hard to call. V was shortened by 1 base and J by 13 bases, with 14 bases between the two germline ends. CDR3 length: 13 amino acids. Germline V gene data show CDR1 as KGHSH and CDR2 as LQKENI. The CDR3 coding sequence is TGTGCCAGCTCACCACTCTCCGAGCTACCACAGTTCTTC. Residues: CASSPLSELPQFF.

This chain links TRBV4-2 with TRBJ2-5, with 7 bases identical to TRBD2. This CDR3 has 14 amino acids. Germline V gene sequence: CDR1 LGHNA, CDR2 YNFKEQ. Trimming took 4 bases from V and 5 from J; bases not matched to a gene: 7. The CDR3 nucleotides read TGTGCCAGCAGCCCCCCGGGACTAAGGGAGACCCAGTACTTC. This translates into CASSPPGLRETQYF.

This chain links TRBV28 with TRBJ2-7, with 8 bases matching TRBD1. V dropped 2 bases and J dropped 5; count of bases not matched to a gene: 5. The CDR3 consists of 14 residues. Germline-derived CDR1 and CDR2 are MDHEN and SYDVKM. The CDR3 nucleotides read TGTGCCAGCAGTTTACAGGGGGCCGGGAACGAGCAGTACTTC. Translating it yields CASSLQGAGNEQYF. Based on the CDR3 plus reference TRBV28 and TRBJ2-7, the full variable domain is DVKVTQSSRYLVKRTGEKVFLECVQDMDHENMFWYRQDPGLGLRLIYFSYDVKMKEKGDIPEGYSVSREKKERFSLILESASTNQTSMYLCASSLQGAGNEQYFGPGTRLTVT.

The chain links TRBV28 to TRBJ2-1; no definite D call. V shed 2 bases and J shed 5 bases, with 10 bases lying between them. The CDR3 covers 14 residues. Germline V gene lookup returns CDR1 MDHEN and CDR2 SYDVKM. The CDR3 DNA reads as TGTGCCAGCAGTTTAGAGTATTTTAACAATGAGCAGTTCTTC. The encoded protein is CASSLEYFNNEQFF. Variable domain in full (rest from reference TRBV28 and TRBJ2-1): DVKVTQSSRYLVKRTGEKVFLECVQDMDHENMFWYRQDPGLGLRLIYFSYDVKMKEKGDIPEGYSVSREKKERFSLILESASTNQTSMYLCASSLEYFNNEQFFGPGTRLTVL.

The V and J genes are TRBV2 and TRBJ2-7; D may be TRBD2 (6 bases). CDR3 length: 13 residues. Germline CDR1 SNHLY, CDR2 FYNNEI. Trimming took off 7 bases at V and 10 bases at J, with 20 bases between the two ends. For the CDR3, the DNA is TGTGCCAGCACTCCCACGGGACTGCCCCTCCAGTACTTC. It encodes CASTPTGLPLQYF.

This clone was seen just once. The gene calls are TRBV7-8 and TRBJ2-7; the match to TRBD1 covers 8 bases. CDR3 length: 14 amino acids. The germline V gene has CDR1 SGHVS and CDR2 FQNEAQ. Trimming at V came to 5 bases and at J to 2 bases, leaving 5 bases not matched to a gene. CDR3 in amino acids: CASSDGTGAYEQYF. CDR3 DNA: TGTGCCAGCAGCGACGGGACAGGAGCCTACGAGCAGTACTTC. The full variable domain, completed using reference TRBV7-8 and TRBJ2-7, is GAGVSQSPRYKVAKRGQDVALRCDPISGHVSLFWYQQALGQGPEFLTYFQNEAQLDKSGLPSDRFFAERPEGSVSTLKIQRTQQEDSAVYLCASSDGTGAYEQYFGPGTRLTVT.

The count of this clone is one. The chain carries TRBV6-6 and TRBJ2-7; possibly TRBD1 for D (7 bases). This CDR3 contains 13 residues. CDR1 MNHNY and CDR2 SVGAGI come from the germline V gene (reference sequence). V was pared by 11 bases and J by 3 bases, with 17 bases between. CDR3: CAVLAGGLYEQYF. The DNA of the CDR3 is TGTGCCGTCTTGGCAGGGGGACTCTACGAGCAGTACTTC.

V gene TRBV6-5 combines with J gene TRBJ2-3, with TRBD2 matching 8 bases. Germline V CDR1 and CDR2: MNHEY, SVGAGI. There are 16 residues in the CDR3. V lost 2 bases and J lost 2; bases outside the gene matches: 6. The CDR3 DNA reads as TGTGCCAGCAGTTACGAGTCTAGCGGGTACACAGATACGCAGTATTTT. It is translated as CASSYESSGYTDTQYF.

The J gene is TRBJ2-7, the V gene TRBV4-1; the match to TRBD2 covers 14 bases. This CDR3 has 15 residues. The V gene's germline CDR1 is MGHRA and CDR2 YSYEKL. The junction had 5 bases not matched to a gene; V was cut back by 5 bases and J by 5 bases. The CDR3 nucleotides read TGCGCCAGCAGCTACGGGACTAGCGGGAGTAACGAGCAGTACTTC. It is translated as CASSYGTSGSNEQYF.

The chain couples TRBV2 to TRBJ2-5; D is unclear. CDR3 length: 10 amino acids. V lost 8 bases and J lost 5, with 6 bases in between. Germline CDR1 and CDR2: SNHLY and FYNNEI. CDR3 protein: CASESETQYF. In DNA, the CDR3 is TGTGCCAGCGAAAGCGAGACCCAGTACTTC.

This sequence joins TRBV14 and TRBJ1-2; maybe TRBD1 (5 bases). V dropped 4 bases and J dropped 13 bases, with 19 bases sitting between them. The CDR3 sequence is 13 residues long. Germline CDR1 is SGHDN and CDR2 is FVKESK. The CDR3 here is CASSRQRAMASTF. The CDR3, as DNA: TGTGCCAGCAGCCGACAGCGCGCTATGGCTTCCACCTTC.

The chain recombines TRBV29-1 with TRBJ2-5, with 7 bases identical to TRBD1. The V gene end was trimmed by 7 bases and the J gene end by 2 bases; junction bases not matched to a gene: 4. There are 12 residues in the CDR3. Germline loops: CDR1 SQVTM, CDR2 ANQGSEA. CDR3 DNA sequence: TGCAGCGGATGGACAGGACAAGAGACCCAGTACTTC. Translating gives CSGWTGQETQYF.

The V call is TRBV11-2, the J call TRBJ2-7; D is unresolved. From germline, CDR1 is SGHAT and CDR2 FQNNGV. V dropped 0 bases and J dropped 1 base, with 13 bases sitting between them. The CDR3 spans 16 residues. The CDR3 reads CASSLELVADSYEQYF. The CDR3 nucleotides are TGTGCCAGCAGCTTAGAATTGGTGGCCGATTCCTACGAGCAGTACTTC.

V is TRBV27 and J is TRBJ2-7, with 10 bases matching TRBD1. The J segment lost 3 bases and the V segment lost 6 bases, leaving 8 bases of the junction unmatched. This CDR3 is built from 15 residues. Germline V gene sequence: CDR1 MNHEY, CDR2 SMNVEV (reference sequence). The CDR3 sequence: CASSPRWTGGYEQYF. In DNA form, the CDR3 reads TGTGCCAGCAGCCCCCGTTGGACAGGGGGCTACGAGCAGTACTTC.

This chain links TRBV6-5 with TRBJ1-5; D perhaps matches TRBD1 (6 bases). V dropped 6 bases and J dropped 0 bases, with 12 bases sitting between them. The CDR3 totals 15 residues. The germline gives CDR1 MNHEY, CDR2 SVGAGI. CDR3: CASRHTGNSNQPQHF. CDR3 DNA: TGTGCCAGCAGACATACAGGGAATAGCAATCAGCCCCAGCATTTT.

This clone was counted once. The rearrangement links TRBV6-1 to TRBJ2-3, with 9 bases fitting TRBD2. This CDR3 spans 16 amino acids. Germline assignment: CDR1 MNHNS and CDR2 SASEGT. V lost 4 bases to trimming and J lost 0 bases; unmatched junction nucleotides: 5. CDR3 in amino acids: CASSGVAGVSTDTQYF. CDR3 DNA sequence: TGTGCCAGCAGTGGAGTAGCGGGGGTAAGCACAGATACGCAGTATTTT.